This T cell receptor (beta chain) was found in a study of blood T cell repertoires in COVID-19. Study background: PBMCs, B-cell-depleted T cells, or T cells were the source of the cDNA or gDNA that made up the material.

This table comes from immunoSEQ multiplex PCR, and its TCRdb copy is limited to in-frame clones, with some not included. The table lists 200,000 or so clones, about 87% of them singletons. Germline-derived CDR1 and CDR2 are SNHLY and FYNNEI. Trimming removed 1 base from V and 7 bases from J; junction bases left unmatched: 2. There are 14 residues in the CDR3. Sequenced input: PBMCs or T cells enriched from blood (not recorded which). The chain is built from TRBV2 and TRBJ2-3; 10 nucleotides match TRBD2. This clonotype was obtained from a woman between 25 and 40 years old who had recovered from COVID-19. CDR3 in amino acids: CASSEDSGGNTQYF. CDR3 nucleotides: TGTGCCAGCAGTGAAGATAGCGGGGGGAATACGCAGTATTTT.